The text below deals with one TCR beta chain. This record comes from a study of OX40 agonist ivuxolimab in advanced cancers. Generated by immunoSEQ multiplex PCR, the TCRdb table keeps only in-frame clones and is missing some. The data hold 60,000 or so clones, with 70% to 90% observed a single time. V lost 6 bases, J lost 3 bases, and 5 bases stayed unmatched. The CDR3 runs 14 residues. Germline CDR1 is SGHTA and CDR2 is FQGNSA. This sequence was found in an adult with an advanced solid tumor such as melanoma, head and neck, liver or kidney cancer. This sequence joins TRBV7-2 and TRBJ2-7; 10 nucleotides line up with TRBD1. The sample was CD4+ or CD8+ T cells sorted from blood, taken in a trial of the OX40 agonist ivuxolimab. In DNA form, the CDR3 reads TGTGCCAGCAGTTTCCGGGACAGGGGCTACGAGCAGTACTTC. Amino acids: CASSFRDRGYEQYF.